The 25 T cell receptor beta chains below all came from one sample that was sequenced in a study of PD-1 blockade in mismatch repair-deficient tumors. Data came from immunoSEQ multiplex PCR; TCRdb stores just in-frame clones and leaves some out. Counted here are about 79,000 clones, roughly 80% occurring once; the ten biggest clones make up around 5.5%. Source: peripheral blood, taken 44 weeks after starting pembrolizumab. The receptors were gathered from an adult with mismatch repair-deficient cancer.

The chain is built from TRBV28 and TRBJ1-2; 7 nucleotides agree with TRBD1. The CDR3 runs to 16 residues. The junction had 9 bases not matched to a gene; V was cut back by 5 bases and J by 0 bases. Germline CDR1 and CDR2: MDHEN and SYDVKM. The CDR3 DNA reads as TGTGCCAGCAGTGTAGGTGAGGGGGCAGCTAACTATGGCTACACCTTC. As protein: CASSVGEGAANYGYTF.

The CDR3 DNA is TGTGCCAGCAGCCCGGGGGGACTAGCGGGACAGGGGGAGCAGTACTTC. This encodes CASSPGGLAGQGEQYF. The chain carries TRBV5-4 and TRBJ2-7; TRBD2 aligns across 13 bases. The CDR3 length is 16 residues. The trim removed 4 bases at V and 7 bases at J, leaving 11 bases unmatched. Germline CDR1 is SGHNT and CDR2 is YYREEE (reference sequence).

The rearrangement uses TRBV6-5 and TRBJ1-5; D is perhaps TRBD1 (6 bases). The CDR3 runs to 15 residues. V shed 6 bases and J shed 2 bases, with 14 bases lying between them. Germline CDR1 MNHEY, CDR2 SVGAGI. The DNA of the CDR3 is TGTGCCAGCAGACCATCGGGGGCTGGCAATCAGCCCCAGCATTTT. It is translated as CASRPSGAGNQPQHF.

The rearrangement joins TRBV2 to TRBJ2-1; D is perhaps TRBD1 or TRBD2 (5 bases each). The CDR3 is 15 amino acids. Germline lookup yields CDR1 SNHLY and CDR2 FYNNEI. Trimming left V 2 bases short and J 9 bases short, with 17 bases between. The DNA of the CDR3 is TGTGCCAGCAGTGAATCGGGACGCACTACGGGTGAGCAGTTCTTC. Protein product: CASSESGRTTGEQFF.

CDR3 bases: TGTGCCAGCAGCTTCCGGGACTCTCAAGAGACCCAGTACTTC. This gives the protein CASSFRDSQETQYF. V is TRBV9 and J is TRBJ2-5; tentatively, D is TRBD2 (6 bases). This CDR3 is 14 amino acids long. Germline CDR1 reads SGDLS; CDR2 reads YYNGEE. V shed 4 bases and J shed 2 bases, with 12 bases lying between them.

V usage is TRBV11-3 and J usage is TRBJ2-5; D not certain. The CDR3 consists of 12 residues. CDR1 and CDR2 from the germline V gene are SGHNT and YENEEA. Trimming stripped 5 bases from V and 5 bases from J, with 9 bases between. For the CDR3, the DNA is TGTGCCAGCAGCGCCCCTGGGGAGACCCAGTACTTC. Translating gives CASSAPGETQYF. Full variable domain (outside the CDR3, taken from reference TRBV11-3 and TRBJ2-5): EAGVVQSPRYKIIEKKQPVAFWCNPISGHNTLYWYLQNLGQGPELLIRYENEEAVDDSQLPKDRFSAERLKGVDSTLKIQPAELGDSAVYLCASSAPGETQYFGPGTRLLVL.

This clone was seen a single time. The V gene is TRBV29-1, the J gene TRBJ1-2; TRBD1 agrees at 9 bases. The CDR3 length is 16 residues. Germline V gene sequence: CDR1 SQVTM, CDR2 ANQGSEA. Trimming removed 3 bases from V and 1 base from J; junction bases left unmatched: 9. The CDR3 reads CSVDLLGTGHNYGYTF. CDR3 nucleotide sequence: TGCAGCGTTGACCTCTTGGGGACAGGGCATAACTATGGCTACACCTTC.

This chain uses TRBV13 with TRBJ2-3, with 14 nucleotides matching TRBD2. The germline V gene has CDR1 PRHDT and CDR2 FYEKMQ (reference sequence). The V and J ends lost 5 bases and 0 bases, in that order; junction bases with no gene match: 4. This CDR3 spans 17 amino acids. The CDR3 bases are TGTGCCAGCAGCAAAGGACTAGCGGGAGGTAGCACAGATACGCAGTATTTT. Protein product: CASSKGLAGGSTDTQYF.

The chain carries TRBV6-4 and TRBJ2-1; 7 bases line up with TRBD1. The V gene's germline CDR1 is MRHNA and CDR2 SNTAGT. The CDR3 extends over 13 amino acids. After removal of 6 bases from V and 7 bases from J, the junction contained 6 bases not matched to a gene. CDR3 nucleotide sequence: TGTGCCAGCAGCGGACAGGTGGGGAATGAGCAGTTCTTC. It is translated as CASSGQVGNEQFF.

V usage is TRBV6-5 and J usage is TRBJ2-7; 7 bases align to TRBD2. This CDR3 spans 14 amino acids. Germline trimming cut 5 bases from V and 1 base from J; bases unmatched to any gene: 5. From germline, CDR1 is MNHEY and CDR2 SVGAGI. The CDR3 spells CASSGRERSYEQYF. The CDR3 nucleotides read TGTGCCAGCAGTGGGAGGGAGCGGTCCTACGAGCAGTACTTC.

The rearrangement links TRBV11-1 to TRBJ2-7; D possibly corresponds to TRBD1 (6 bases). The length of the CDR3 is 13 residues. In germline, CDR1 is SGHAT, CDR2 FQDESV (reference sequence). Trimming removed 5 bases at V and 4 bases at J, with 12 bases between. CDR3 DNA: TGTGCCAGCAGCCCGACAGGACTTTACGAGCAGTACTTC. This translates into CASSPTGLYEQYF.

The chain employs TRBV6-1 and TRBJ1-5, with TRBD1 matching 7 bases. The germline V gene encodes CDR1 MNHNS and CDR2 SASEGT. This CDR3 comprises 15 residues. V trimming: 4 bases; J trimming: 1 base; junction bases outside the gene matches: 4. CDR3 coding DNA: TGTGCCAGCAGTGGTTCGACAGGGAGCAATCAGCCCCAGCATTTT. Translated, it gives CASSGSTGSNQPQHF.

A remark on this clone: A junction end diverges from the germline sequence, so it may reflect a read error. The chain employs TRBV12-5 and TRBJ2-1; TRBD1 or TRBD2 may be the D gene (5 bases each). This CDR3 has 12 amino acids. Per the germline V gene, CDR1 is LGHNT and CDR2 is FRNRAP. CDR3 sequence (DNA): TGTGCTAGTGGTTTGGTCGGGGCAAGGGAGCTCTTC. Translating it yields CASGLVGARELF.

This clone was seen more than once but under ten times. The rearrangement joins TRBV6-5 to TRBJ2-7; D uncertain. The CDR3 is 12 residues long. With 5 bases removed from V and 3 bases from J, the gap between germline ends came to 8 bases. The germline V gene has CDR1 MNHEY and CDR2 SVGAGI. The CDR3: CASSPDVYEQYF. As DNA, the CDR3 is TGTGCCAGCAGTCCCGACGTCTACGAGCAGTACTTC.

This chain uses TRBV27 with TRBJ2-1; 9 bases agree with TRBD2. This CDR3 region has 15 residues. V trimming: 3 bases; J trimming: 4 bases; junction bases outside the gene matches: 4. Germline V gene sequence: CDR1 MNHEY, CDR2 SMNVEV (reference sequence). The CDR3 loop is CASSFSTSGYNEQFF. The DNA for the CDR3 is TGTGCCAGCAGTTTCTCGACTAGCGGTTACAATGAGCAGTTCTTC.

CDR3 loop: CASSPRTGGYEQYF. The CDR3 DNA reads TGTGCCAGCAGCCCCCGGACAGGGGGCTACGAGCAGTACTTC. The rearrangement joins TRBV7-3 to TRBJ2-7; 10 bases line up with TRBD1. The CDR3 runs to 14 residues. J was trimmed by 3 bases and V by 5 bases; bases with no gene match: 4. Germline-derived CDR1 and CDR2 are SGHTA and FQGTGA.

V is TRBV21-1 and J is TRBJ2-7; the table's TRBD2 call for D was not verified on the DNA. TRBV21-1 has pseudogene status. CDR3 length equals 20 residues. CDR3 in DNA: TGTGCCAGCAGCAAACCTTGTACCCCGGGACTAGCGGGATCCGTCTACGAGCAGTACTTC. Encoded protein: CASSKPCTPGLAGSVYEQYF.

This rearrangement joins TRBV27 to TRBJ2-1; 9 bases align to TRBD2. Germline-derived CDR1 and CDR2 are MNHEY and SMNVEV (reference sequence). The CDR3 extends over 14 amino acids. The V gene end was trimmed by 6 bases and the J gene end by 1 base; junction bases not matched to a gene: 1. The CDR3 reads CASRTSGSYNEQFF. The CDR3 coding sequence is TGTGCCAGCAGGACTAGCGGTTCCTACAATGAGCAGTTCTTC.

V is TRBV5-4 and J is TRBJ2-7, with 9 bases matching TRBD1. V dropped 1 base and J dropped 0; count of bases not matched to a gene: 5. Germline CDR1 is SGHNT and CDR2 is YYREEE (reference sequence). The CDR3 has 16 residues. CDR3 coding DNA: TGTGCCAGCAGCTTGCCGGGGACAGGGAGCTCCTACGAGCAGTACTTC. Its translation is CASSLPGTGSSYEQYF.

This clone was recorded only once. This chain joins TRBV29-1 and TRBJ1-2; 7 nucleotides align to TRBD1. With 6 bases clipped from V and 0 bases from J, the junction kept 7 bases outside the gene matches. The CDR3 has 14 residues. CDR1 and CDR2 (germline): SQVTM, ANQGSEA. CDR3 DNA sequence: TGCAGCGTGGGTGACAGGGTTGCTAACTATGGCTACACCTTC. Translation gives CSVGDRVANYGYTF. Full variable domain (remainder filled in from reference TRBV29-1 and TRBJ1-2): SAVISQKPSRDICQRGTSLTIQCQVDSQVTMMFWYRQQPGQSLTLIATANQGSEATYESGFVIDKFPISRPNLTFSTLTVSNMSPEDSSIYLCSVGDRVANYGYTFGSGTRLTVV.

The J gene is TRBJ2-2, the V gene TRBV11-2, with a weak D call TRBD2 (5 bases). The CDR3 is made up of 13 amino acids. Germline CDR1 and CDR2: SGHAT and FQNNGV. Between the trimmed V and J ends, which lost 4 bases and 3 bases, there was a span of 6 bases. The DNA for the CDR3 is TGTGCCAGCAGCTGGACTTACACCGGGGAGCTGTTTTTT. Residues: CASSWTYTGELFF.

Written as DNA, the CDR3 is TGTGCCAGCAGTTTAGCCGGGACAGGGGTCTATGGCTACACCTTC. This encodes CASSLAGTGVYGYTF. The chain recombines TRBV27 with TRBJ1-2, with 10 bases lining up with TRBD1. V lost 2 bases and J lost 4; bases outside the gene matches: 4. CDR1 is MNHEY, CDR2 SMNVEV, per germline (reference sequence). The CDR3 sequence is 15 residues long.

This chain links TRBV15 with TRBJ1-1; D is undetermined. V lost 5 bases, J lost 0 bases, and 10 bases lay in between. CDR1 and CDR2 from the germline V gene are LNHNV and YYDKDF (reference sequence). The CDR3 sequence is 14 residues long. The DNA for the CDR3 is TGTGCCACCAGCGCAAGGACCCTGAACACTGAAGCTTTCTTT. Translation: CATSARTLNTEAFF.

The sample holds a few counts of this clone. This rearrangement joins TRBV4-2 to TRBJ2-6; no clear D gene. The V gene lost 0 bases and the J gene lost 0 bases, with 6 bases spanning the gap. Germline CDR1 is LGHNA and CDR2 is YNFKEQ. The CDR3 loop spans 16 amino acids. In DNA form, the CDR3 reads TGTGCCAGCAGCCAAGATCCCCACTCTGGGGCCAACGTCCTGACTTTC. Amino acids: CASSQDPHSGANVLTF.

The V and J genes are TRBV7-6 and TRBJ1-2; 9 positions match TRBD1. Germline V lookup: CDR1 SGHVS, CDR2 FNYEAQ. V was pared by 6 bases and J by 7 bases, with 12 bases of the junction left unmatched. The CDR3 extends over 15 amino acids. The DNA of the CDR3 is TGTGCCAGCAGTAATCCGGGACAGGGCAGGGGTGGCTACACCTTC. Amino acids: CASSNPGQGRGGYTF.